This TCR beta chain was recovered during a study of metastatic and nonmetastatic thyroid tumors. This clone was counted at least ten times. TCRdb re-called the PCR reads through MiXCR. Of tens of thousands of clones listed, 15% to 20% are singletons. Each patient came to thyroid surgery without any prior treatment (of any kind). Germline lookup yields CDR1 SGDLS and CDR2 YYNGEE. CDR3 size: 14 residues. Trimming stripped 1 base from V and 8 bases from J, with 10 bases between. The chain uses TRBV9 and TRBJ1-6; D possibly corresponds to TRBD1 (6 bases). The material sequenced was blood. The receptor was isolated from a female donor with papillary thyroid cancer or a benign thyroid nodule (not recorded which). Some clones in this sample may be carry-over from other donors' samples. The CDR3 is CASSVLGGDSPLHF. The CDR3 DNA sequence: TGTGCCAGCAGCGTACTCGGGGGCGATTCACCCCTCCACTTT. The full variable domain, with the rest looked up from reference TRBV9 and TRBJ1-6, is DSGVTQTPKHLITATGQRVTLRCSPRSGDLSVYWYQQSLDQGLQFLIQYYNGEERAKGNILERFSAQQFPDLHSELNLSSLELGDSALYFCASSVLGGDSPLHFGNGTRLTVT.